This T cell receptor (beta chain) was recovered during a study of metastatic and nonmetastatic thyroid tumors. From the PCR reads, TCRdb re-called clones with MiXCR. The sample lists some 4,000 clones; 30% to 40% were seen once. Patients had received no treatment of any kind before thyroid surgery. This receptor was obtained from a female donor with papillary thyroid cancer or a benign thyroid nodule (not recorded which). Some clones in this sample may be carry-over from other donors' samples. The sample was adjacent normal tissue.

The CDR3 DNA is TGTGCCAGCATCCCTGAGTGCGGGAGGGCCCGGTCCAATGAGCAGTTCTTC. Its protein product is CASIPECGRARSNEQFF. This sequence joins TRBV7-3 and TRBJ2-1, with 9 bases aligning to TRBD2. Per the germline V gene, CDR1 is SGHTA and CDR2 is FQGTGA. This CDR3 has 17 amino acids. V trimming: 7 bases; J trimming: 6 bases; junction bases outside the gene matches: 16. Combining the CDR3 with reference TRBV7-3 and TRBJ2-1 gives the whole variable domain GAGVSQTPSNKVTEKGKYVELRCDPISGHTALYWYRQSLGQGPEFLIYFQGTGAADDSGLPNDRFFAVRPEGSVSTLKIQRTERGDSAVYLCASIPECGRARSNEQFFGPGTRLTVL.